This is a list of T cell receptor beta chains from one sample in a study of T-cell reconstitution after alpha-beta-depleted transplantation in children. TCRdb re-derived calls from the PCR reads in MiXCR, one entry per CDR3 protein. Here the sample spans 500,000 or so distinct CDR3 sequences, approximately 29% being singletons. This sample comprised PBMCs from the stem cell graft donor, obtained from the stem cell graft. The receptors shown here come from a human donor who donated a stem cell graft to a child with aplastic anemia. The CDR3 runs from the conserved cysteine through the conserved F or W. Fields, in order: J gene, clone size, V gene, D gene, CDR3 DNA, CDR3 protein. D genes are given only for firm matches. Size is stated for part of the rows, as once, few or many counts, or as a class when the clone is expanded.

TRBJ1-2,NA,TRBV7-8,NA,TGTGCCAGCAGCTTAGCCCCGGTAGCTAACTATGGCTACACCTTC,CASSLAPVANYGYTF
TRBJ1-2,NA,TRBV6-1,TRBD1,TGTGCCAGCAGTAAACCGCCGGGACAGGGGCAGGGTGGCTACACCTTC,CASSKPPGQGQGGYTF
TRBJ2-7,few,TRBV11-2,TRBD2,TGTGCCAGCAGCTTAGATTTAGCGGGAAGAACCTACGAGCAGTACTTC,CASSLDLAGRTYEQYF
TRBJ1-2,NA,TRBV12-3/TRBV12-4,NA,TGTGCCAGCAGTTCTTGGACTCCGGCGGAATACACCTTC,CASSSWTPAEYTF
TRBJ2-1,NA,TRBV28,NA,TGTGCCAGCAGACCACCGGGACTCCAAGGACGGGATGAGCAGTTCTTC,CASRPPGLQGRDEQFF
TRBJ2-2,NA,TRBV6-5,NA,TGTGCCAGCAGTTCCCGTCCGACCGGGGAGCTGTTTTTT,CASSSRPTGELFF
TRBJ1-3,NA,TRBV6-1,NA,TGTGCCAGCACCCAACACGCGACCTCTGGAAACACCATATATTTT,CASTQHATSGNTIYF
TRBJ1-1,NA,TRBV5-6,NA,TGTGCCAGCAGCTTGCGGGGGAGAAAGATGAACACTGAAGCTTTCTTT,CASSLRGRKMNTEAFF
TRBJ2-7,NA,TRBV10-3,TRBD2,TGTGCCATCAGTGACACCGGGACTAGCGTTTACGAGCAGTACTTC,CAISDTGTSVYEQYF
TRBJ2-1,NA,TRBV5-4,NA,TGTGCCAGCAGCCCAGCGACCTACGACAATGAGCAGTTCTTC,CASSPATYDNEQFF
TRBJ2-3,NA,TRBV20-1,TRBD2,TGCAGTGCTCACCCCGGGCTAGCGGCAGATACGCAGTATTTT,CSAHPGLAADTQYF
TRBJ1-2,NA,TRBV12-3/TRBV12-4,NA,TGTGCCAGCAGTTTGGGGACGATACATGGCTACACCTTC,CASSLGTIHGYTF
TRBJ2-2,NA,TRBV5-1,TRBD2,TGCGCCAGCCGCCGGACTAGCGACTACACCGGGGAGCTGTTTTTT,CASRRTSDYTGELFF
TRBJ2-2,few,TRBV7-2,TRBD1,TGTGCCAGCAGCTTAGGGGGACAGGGTGTCGGGGAGCTGTTTTTT,CASSLGGQGVGELFF
TRBJ2-1,NA,TRBV6-5,NA,TGTGCCAGCAGTTACCGCCCTTCGGGTAGAGCGAACAATGAGCAGTTCTTC,CASSYRPSGRANNEQFF
TRBJ1-5,few,TRBV29-1,NA,TGCAGCGTTGAACTGGGGATGGATCAGCCCCAGCATTTT,CSVELGMDQPQHF
TRBJ1-5,NA,TRBV20-1,NA,TGCAGTGCTAGTTCCCCAGGGTTTGACAATCAGCCCCAGCATTTT,CSASSPGFDNQPQHF
TRBJ2-5,NA,TRBV6-5,NA,TGTGCCAGCAGTTACCCGTCAGTCGATCATTTTGGGACCCAGTACTTC,CASSYPSVDHFGTQYF
TRBJ2-7,NA,TRBV27,NA,TGTGCCAGCGGGCCGACAGCCGACGAGCAGTACTTC,CASGPTADEQYF
TRBJ2-3,NA,TRBV12-3/TRBV12-4,TRBD2,TGTGCCAGCAGTCGAGAACTAGCGGGAGGGTCAGATACGCAGTATTTT,CASSRELAGGSDTQYF
TRBJ2-3,few,TRBV15,NA,TGTGCCACCAGCAGCTCAAGGAGCATCACAGATACGCAGTATTTT,CATSSSRSITDTQYF
TRBJ2-1,NA,TRBV28,NA,TGTGCCACCGTACTGGACCAGTACAATGAGCAGTTCTTC,CATVLDQYNEQFF
TRBJ1-4,NA,TRBV11-1,NA,TGTGCCAGCAGCGCATCCGGGACATGGGAGATTAATGAAAAACTGTTTTTT,CASSASGTWEINEKLFF
TRBJ1-1,NA,TRBV6-2/TRBV6-3,NA,TGTGCCAGCGTAACAGGGTTTTTCACTGAAGCTTTCTTT,CASVTGFFTEAFF
TRBJ1-1,many,TRBV14,NA,TGTGCCAGCAGCCCTCCAGGGATGAACACTGAAGCTTTCTTT,CASSPPGMNTEAFF
TRBJ2-1,NA,TRBV27,NA,TGTGCCAGCAGTTTAAGGGGGTTGGGTTTAGCTGAGCAGTTCTTC,CASSLRGLGLAEQFF
TRBJ2-1,few,TRBV27,NA,TGTGCCAGCAGTTTATTGAGGGAAACCTACAATGAGCAGTTCTTC,CASSLLRETYNEQFF
TRBJ2-1,few,TRBV18,NA,TGTGCCAGCTCACCACGAGCAGCTAGCGCTTACAATGAGCAGTTCTTC,CASSPRAASAYNEQFF
TRBJ2-7,few,TRBV5-1,TRBD2,TGCGCCAGCAGCTGGGCAGCGGGAGACTACGAGCAGTACTTC,CASSWAAGDYEQYF
TRBJ2-5,NA,TRBV12-3/TRBV12-4,NA,TGTGCCAGCAGTTCCCGGAATAGGCGGCAAGAGACCCAGTACTTC,CASSSRNRRQETQYF
TRBJ2-3,few,TRBV6-5,TRBD2,TGTGCCAGCAGTTCACTAGCGGGACTCCAAGATACGCAGTATTTT,CASSSLAGLQDTQYF
TRBJ2-1,NA,TRBV29-1,TRBD1,TGCAGCGTTGAAAGAGGGACAGCACACAATGAGCAGTTCTTC,CSVERGTAHNEQFF
TRBJ2-3,once,TRBV18,TRBD2,TGTGCCAGCTCACCACCCATCGGACTAGCGGGAGTAGGTACGCAGTATTTT,CASSPPIGLAGVGTQYF
TRBJ1-3,NA,TRBV12-3/TRBV12-4,NA,TGTGCCAGCAGACATCGACACGACAGGCGGTGGGGAAACACCATATATTTT,CASRHRHDRRWGNTIYF
TRBJ2-3,NA,TRBV5-1,TRBD1,TGCGCCAGCAGCCAGGGGGCATCAGATACGCAGTATTTT,CASSQGASDTQYF
TRBJ2-3,NA,TRBV5-1,TRBD2,TGCGCCAGCAGCTCCGGGACTATCTCAGATACGCAGTATTTT,CASSSGTISDTQYF
TRBJ2-1,NA,TRBV9,TRBD2,TGTGCCAGCAGCGTAGGTTCTAGCGGGAGGAAGAATGAGCAGTTCTTC,CASSVGSSGRKNEQFF
TRBJ1-1,few,TRBV4-3,NA,TGCGCCAGCAGCCAAGATTTGGCAGCATACACTGAAGCTTTCTTT,CASSQDLAAYTEAFF
TRBJ1-2,NA,TRBV7-9,NA,TGTGCCAGCAGCTTAGCGGATGATACGGGCTACACCTTC,CASSLADDTGYTF
TRBJ2-5,NA,TRBV12-5,NA,TGTGCTAGTGGTTTGGTTGGGATCGACAGTTTGTTTTCGGAGACCCAGTACTTC,CASGLVGIDSLFSETQYF